A single sample is the source of the 19 T cell receptor beta chains below, sequenced in a study of cytomegalovirus exposure and HLA in healthy donors. In the PCR, 60 Vbeta and 13 Jbeta primers were used. Repertoires were generated with immunoSEQ multiplex PCR, while TCRdb's copy carries only in-frame clones and drops some. The ten top clones account for 11%, within a sample of approximately 58,000 clones. Sequencing input: PBMCs. These receptors came from a woman aged 45-65 years in good health and CMV-seropositive.

The chain recombines TRBV5-1 with TRBJ2-3, with TRBD1 identical over 9 bases. The CDR3 has 14 residues. Losses at the gene ends were 7 bases for V and 4 bases for J; bases not matched to a gene: 7. Germline CDR1 is SGHRS and CDR2 is YFSETQ. The CDR3 DNA reads as TGCGCCAGCTCTCGACAGGGGGAGGCAGATACGCAGTATTTT. Its protein is CASSRQGEADTQYF. Together with reference TRBV5-1 and TRBJ2-3, the CDR3 gives the full variable domain: KAGVTQTPRYLIKTRGQQVTLSCSPISGHRSVSWYQQTPGQGLQFLFEYFSETQRNKGNFPGRFSGRQFSNSRSEMNVSTLELGDSALYLCASSRQGEADTQYFGPGTRLTVL.

This chain connects TRBV5-1 to TRBJ2-1; TRBD2 agrees at 9 bases. In germline, CDR1 is SGHRS, CDR2 YFSETQ. J was trimmed by 7 bases and V by 4 bases; bases with no gene match: 12. The CDR3 has 16 residues. DNA for the CDR3: TGCGCCAGCAGCATACTTACCGGGACTAGCAATAATGAGCAGTTCTTC. Protein product: CASSILTGTSNNEQFF. The whole variable domain, filled in from reference TRBV5-1 and TRBJ2-1, reads KAGVTQTPRYLIKTRGQQVTLSCSPISGHRSVSWYQQTPGQGLQFLFEYFSETQRNKGNFPGRFSGRQFSNSRSEMNVSTLELGDSALYLCASSILTGTSNNEQFFGPGTRLTVL.

CDR3 protein: CACDQGVGSFGEKLFF. The DNA of the CDR3 is TGTGCCTGCGATCAGGGGGTAGGCTCGTTTGGTGAAAAACTGTTTTTT. The rearrangement uses TRBV30 and TRBJ1-4; 7 nucleotides align to TRBD1. Trimming cost V 6 bases and J 7 bases; bases outside gene matches: 17. Germline V CDR1 and CDR2: GTSNPN, SVGIG (reference sequence). The CDR3 runs 16 residues.

The gene calls are TRBV4-3 and TRBJ2-7; 12 bases align to TRBD1. Trimming took 1 base from V and 7 from J; bases not matched to a gene: 11. Looked up from germline, CDR1 is LGHNA and CDR2 is YSLEER. The CDR3 consists of 17 residues. The CDR3 region has the DNA TGCGCCAGCAGCCAAGGCCGGGGGACAGGGGGCTTGGGGGAGCAGTACTTC. It is translated as CASSQGRGTGGLGEQYF.

In DNA form, the CDR3 reads TGTGCCAGCAGTTCCATAGGACAGGGGGCCGGAGTGGATGAAAAACTGTTTTTT. It is translated as CASSSIGQGAGVDEKLFF. The chain is built from TRBV28 and TRBJ1-4; 11 bases line up with TRBD1. Looked up from germline, CDR1 is MDHEN and CDR2 is SYDVKM. V lost 4 bases to trimming and J lost 6 bases; unmatched junction nucleotides: 13. The CDR3 covers 18 residues.

The genes are TRBV18 and TRBJ2-7, with 7 bases matching TRBD2. CDR1 KGHSH and CDR2 LQKENI come from the germline V gene. Trimming removed 3 bases from V and 0 bases from J; junction bases left unmatched: 8. There are 16 residues in the CDR3. In DNA, the CDR3 is TGTGCCAGCTCACCCCTGGGGGGGATGAGCTCCTACGAGCAGTACTTC. Protein sequence: CASSPLGGMSSYEQYF.

The V gene is TRBV6-5, the J gene TRBJ2-7, with 11 bases matching TRBD2. The V and J ends lost 4 bases and 2 bases, in that order; junction bases with no gene match: 4. Germline assignment: CDR1 MNHEY and CDR2 SVGAGI. The CDR3 length is 15 residues. The DNA for the CDR3 is TGTGCCAGCAGTTCGGGGACTAGCGGCCCCTACGAGCAGTACTTC. This sequence encodes CASSSGTSGPYEQYF.

This chain joins TRBV7-8 and TRBJ2-1, with TRBD1 matching over 8 bases. Trimming at V came to 8 bases and at J to 1 base, leaving 1 base not matched to a gene. Germline V CDR1 and CDR2: SGHVS, FQNEAQ. The CDR3 length is 13 residues. The CDR3 sequence: CASQGASYNEQFF. The CDR3 bases are TGTGCCAGCCAGGGGGCATCCTACAATGAGCAGTTCTTC.

The gene calls are TRBV2 and TRBJ2-2; 7 positions agree with TRBD1. CDR1 is SNHLY, CDR2 FYNNEI, per germline. The V gene end was trimmed by 6 bases and the J gene end by 6 bases; junction bases not matched to a gene: 7. The CDR3 runs 14 residues. The CDR3 loop is CASRLTGLAGELFF. The CDR3 coding sequence is TGTGCCAGCAGACTGACAGGGCTCGCCGGGGAGCTGTTTTTT.

The chain joins TRBV5-1 to TRBJ1-1; D possibly corresponds to TRBD1 (6 bases). V lost 3 bases, J lost 4 bases, and 16 bases lay in between. In germline, CDR1 is SGHRS, CDR2 YFSETQ. This CDR3 region has 15 residues. CDR3 protein: CASSSDGPRGTEAFF. As DNA, the CDR3 is TGCGCCAGCAGCTCGGACGGCCCCAGGGGCACTGAAGCTTTCTTT.

The V call is TRBV18, the J call TRBJ2-3; no firm D call. The V gene's germline CDR1 is KGHSH and CDR2 LQKENI. The CDR3 has 15 residues. The V end was cut by 2 bases, the J end by 3 bases, with 12 bases between. CDR3 DNA sequence: TGTGCCAGCTCACCAGGGCAGGTTTCTACAGATACGCAGTATTTT. This codes for CASSPGQVSTDTQYF.

This clone is deemed medium-sized (0.01 to 0.1%) by its frequency. The rearrangement joins TRBV6-6 to TRBJ1-1; 7 positions agree with TRBD1. The germline V gene has CDR1 MNHNY and CDR2 SVGAGI (reference sequence). The CDR3 runs 13 residues. Germline trimming cut 6 bases from V and 6 bases from J; bases unmatched to any gene: 7. The CDR3 sequence is CASRRQGLAEAFF. Here the CDR3 DNA reads TGTGCCAGCAGGCGACAGGGTCTCGCTGAAGCTTTCTTT.

The chain uses TRBV6-5 and TRBJ2-7; 11 bases map to TRBD2. This CDR3 contains 15 residues. Germline V gene lookup returns CDR1 MNHEY and CDR2 SVGAGI. J gave up 2 bases and V 5 bases, and 5 bases lay outside the gene matches. The CDR3 loop reads CASSQGLAATYEQYF. The CDR3 DNA sequence: TGTGCCAGCAGTCAGGGACTAGCGGCCACCTACGAGCAGTACTTC.

The V call is TRBV27, the J call TRBJ2-7; 11 nucleotides match TRBD1. Looked up from germline, CDR1 is MNHEY and CDR2 is SMNVEV (reference sequence). This CDR3 has 14 amino acids. V shed 5 bases and J 4 bases; nucleotides not matched to a gene: 4. The CDR3 DNA is TGTGCCAGCAGTCCGGGACAGGGGGGTTACGAGCAGTACTTC. This encodes CASSPGQGGYEQYF.

The CDR3 DNA sequence: TGTGCCAGCAGCAGTGACAGGGTCGGTGAGGAGCTGTTTTTT. Protein: CASSSDRVGEELFF. The rearrangement links TRBV9 to TRBJ2-2; 7 positions agree with TRBD1. This CDR3 contains 14 residues. CDR1 SGDLS and CDR2 YYNGEE come from the germline V gene. V was pared by 4 bases and J by 10 bases, with 10 bases of the junction left unmatched.

For this clone: Other DNA sequences from this sample encode an identical CDR3 as well. This sequence joins TRBV27 and TRBJ2-7; the D gene is possibly TRBD2 (6 bases). V lost 3 bases and J 0 bases, leaving 12 bases between the germline ends. CDR3 length: 15 residues. Germline CDR1 reads MNHEY; CDR2 reads SMNVEV (reference sequence). The CDR3 loop is CASSLVAGSSYEQYF. CDR3 DNA: TGTGCCAGCAGTTTGGTCGCGGGGAGCTCCTACGAGCAGTACTTC.

This rearrangement joins TRBV5-5 to TRBJ2-1, with 14 bases matching TRBD2. V lost 5 bases and J lost 8; bases outside the gene matches: 3. CDR1 and CDR2 (germline): SGHKS, YYEKEE (reference sequence). The CDR3 is 14 amino acids. DNA of the CDR3: TGTGCCAGCAGGCTGACTAGCGGGAGGGATGAGCAGTTCTTC. Its translation: CASRLTSGRDEQFF.

The gene calls are TRBV18 and TRBJ1-4; TRBD1 might be the D (5 bases). The CDR3 extends over 13 amino acids. From germline, CDR1 is KGHSH and CDR2 LQKENI. Trimming pared 6 bases from V and 4 bases from J, leaving 9 bases between. This CDR3 is CASSLDSNEKLFF. Written as DNA, the CDR3 is TGTGCCAGCTCGCTCGACAGTAATGAAAAACTGTTTTTT.

The V gene is TRBV6-6, the J gene TRBJ2-7; no definite D call. Germline values: CDR1 MNHNY, CDR2 SVGAGI (reference sequence). The CDR3 sequence is 11 residues long. V was pared by 6 bases and J by 3 bases, with 6 bases between. The CDR3 sequence: CASSNIYEQYF. The CDR3 nucleotides read TGTGCCAGCAGCAACATCTACGAGCAGTACTTC.